What follows are 10 T cell receptor beta chains derived from one specimen sequenced in a study of blood T cell repertoires in COVID-19. Assay: immunoSEQ multiplex PCR; the TCRdb copy retains only in-frame clones and omits some. This sample has hundreds of thousands of clones, with about 83% found just once. The sample comprised peripheral blood. The receptors come from a woman in her thirties or forties with active or convalescent COVID-19.

This rearrangement joins TRBV15 to TRBJ2-2; 9 nucleotides match TRBD2. V shed 0 bases and J 4 bases; nucleotides not matched to a gene: 6. The CDR3 has 17 amino acids. CDR1 is LNHNV, CDR2 YYDKDF, per germline (reference sequence). The CDR3 loop is CATSRDLAGGVTGELFF. For the CDR3, the DNA is TGTGCCACCAGCAGAGATTTGGCGGGAGGGGTCACCGGGGAGCTGTTTTTT.

V usage is TRBV2 and J usage is TRBJ2-1; TRBD2 agrees at 10 bases. Germline V gene lookup returns CDR1 SNHLY and CDR2 FYNNEI. Trimming cost V 5 bases and J 9 bases; bases outside gene matches: 4. The CDR3 is made up of 13 amino acids. The CDR3 DNA is TGTGCCAGCAGTCTGGGACTAGCGCGTGAGCAGTTCTTC. Protein sequence: CASSLGLAREQFF.

The chain uses TRBV4-1 and TRBJ2-7; D gene uncertain. This CDR3 contains 16 residues. With 0 bases removed from V and 3 bases from J, the gap between germline ends came to 15 bases. Per the germline V gene, CDR1 is MGHRA and CDR2 is YSYEKL. CDR3 loop: CASSQDDRSSGYEQYF. The CDR3 coding sequence is TGCGCCAGCAGCCAAGATGACCGGAGCTCCGGCTACGAGCAGTACTTC.

V is TRBV27 and J is TRBJ2-1, with 8 bases matching TRBD1. Germline V gives CDR1 MNHEY, CDR2 SMNVEV (reference sequence). Unmatched junction bases numbered 10, after V lost 2 bases and J lost 7 bases. This CDR3 comprises 16 residues. CDR3 in amino acids: CASSLRRQGAPNEQFF. For the CDR3, the DNA is TGTGCCAGCAGTTTACGAAGGCAGGGGGCGCCGAATGAGCAGTTCTTC.

This chain connects TRBV13 to TRBJ1-5; D uncertain. The V and J ends lost 2 bases and 7 bases respectively, with 6 bases between them. Germline V lookup: CDR1 PRHDT, CDR2 FYEKMQ (reference sequence). The CDR3 is 12 amino acids. The CDR3 DNA reads as TGTGCCAGCAGCTTACCGGGACAGCCCCAGCATTTT. Its protein product is CASSLPGQPQHF.

The chain is built from TRBV10-3 and TRBJ2-7, with a tentative D call TRBD1 (6 bases). Germline V gene data show CDR1 as ENHRY and CDR2 as SYGVKD. V gave up 6 bases and J gave up 5 bases, with 17 bases separating them. This CDR3 is built from 14 residues. Here the CDR3 reads CAISKPGSGDEQYF. CDR3 nucleotide sequence: TGTGCCATCAGCAAGCCAGGGTCAGGGGACGAGCAGTACTTC.

Remarks on this clone: This sample also contains other DNA sequences that code for the same CDR3. The chain has TRBV6-5 and TRBJ2-5; 8 bases match TRBD1. This CDR3 spans 13 amino acids. J was trimmed by 4 bases and V by 2 bases; bases with no gene match: 0. The germline V gene has CDR1 MNHEY and CDR2 SVGAGI. CDR3 in amino acids: CASSYTGGETQYF. As DNA, the CDR3 is TGTGCCAGCAGTTACACAGGGGGAGAGACCCAGTACTTC.

The CDR3 loop is CASSLEQGMNTEAFF. The CDR3 nucleotides read TGCGCCAGCAGCTTGGAACAGGGGATGAACACTGAAGCTTTCTTT. The chain carries TRBV5-1 and TRBJ1-1; 7 bases fit TRBD1. Germline V gene lookup returns CDR1 SGHRS and CDR2 YFSETQ. CDR3 length equals 15 residues. The V and J ends lost 0 bases and 0 bases, in that order; junction bases with no gene match: 2. Based on the CDR3 plus reference TRBV5-1 and TRBJ1-1, the full variable domain is KAGVTQTPRYLIKTRGQQVTLSCSPISGHRSVSWYQQTPGQGLQFLFEYFSETQRNKGNFPGRFSGRQFSNSRSEMNVSTLELGDSALYLCASSLEQGMNTEAFFGQGTRLTVV.

This chain links TRBV14 with TRBJ2-1; 12 nucleotides align to TRBD2. Germline assignment: CDR1 SGHDN and CDR2 FVKESK. This CDR3 has 17 residues. V was pared by 1 base and J by 11 bases, with 12 bases of the junction left unmatched. The CDR3 DNA follows: TGTGCCAGCAGCCAAGCCCTGCTCGGACTAGCGGGAAACCAGCAGTTCTTC. It specifies CASSQALLGLAGNQQFF. The full variable domain, its missing parts supplied by reference TRBV14 and TRBJ2-1, is EAGVTQFPSHSVIEKGQTVTLRCDPISGHDNLYWYRRVMGKEIKFLLHFVKESKQDESGMPNNRFLAERTGGTYSTLKVQPAELEDSGVYFCASSQALLGLAGNQQFFGPGTRLTVL.

V and J are TRBV10-2 and TRBJ1-1, with D unclear. The V end was cut by 1 base, the J end by 5 bases, with 8 bases between. CDR1 and CDR2 from the germline V gene are WSHSY and SAAADI. The CDR3 is 13 residues long. The CDR3 DNA sequence: TGCGCCAGCAGTGAGTTGACGGGGACTGAAGCTTTCTTT. Protein: CASSELTGTEAFF.